The source of this TCR beta chain is a study of T cell changes during pregnancy in multiple sclerosis. Data came from immunoSEQ multiplex PCR; TCRdb stores just in-frame clones and leaves some out. The sample lists some 27,000 clones, about 88% seen once, with 8% in the top ten. CDR1 and CDR2 (germline): MNHEY, SVGAGI. This CDR3 is built from 14 residues. With 5 bases removed from V and 1 base from J, the gap between germline ends came to 11 bases. This rearrangement joins TRBV6-5 to TRBJ1-1; a weak D match, TRBD1 (6 bases). This sequence was found in a female donor with multiple sclerosis, enrolled in a pregnancy study. This specimen consisted of CD8+ T cells from peripheral blood mononuclear cells, obtained before pregnancy. The CDR3 DNA reads TGTGCCAGCAGTCTACAGGGCGAGAACACTGAAGCTTTCTTT. This codes for CASSLQGENTEAFF.